The sample holds a few counts of the clone carrying this T cell receptor (beta chain). Its target is not known. Germline lookup yields CDR1 DFQATT and CDR2 SNEGSKA (reference sequence). The CDR3 extends over 13 amino acids. V lost 4 bases and J 3 bases, leaving 10 bases between the germline ends. This specimen belongs to a study of T cell repertoires in cytomegalovirus infection. The wider study: An indication of both CMV infection and matching HLA type came from public TCR beta signatures. General study findings and limits: HLA-C-restricted, CMV-specific TCR beta clonotypes were dominant ex vivo. CMV carriers with the relevant HLA were identified by cumulative public TCR beta family frequency.

TCRdb re-called the reads with MiXCR, one entry per CDR3 protein. The sample lists about 330,000 distinct CDR3 sequences, more than 9% occurring once. Sequencing was carried out using PBMCs. This rearrangement joins TRBV20-1 to TRBJ1-5, with D possibly matching TRBD1 (5 bases). The TCR comes from a human donor in good health (CMV status not recorded). Some clones in this sample may be carry-over from other donors' samples. The CDR3 is CSAISGNNQPQHF. CDR3 nucleotide sequence: TGCAGTGCTATTTCAGGGAACAATCAGCCCCAGCATTTT.